The TCR beta chain described here comes from a study of T cell responses to AZD1222 COVID-19 vaccine (dated by TCRdb to the early 2020s). As for the study more broadly: TCR sequencing was performed for roughly 250 trial participants, of whom some 200 were given two doses of AZD1222 and some 26 were given two doses of MenACWY control vaccine. Enrollment into the trials was organized by age into subgroups of 18-55, 56-69 and 70-plus years, and those subgroups contained approximately 150, 30 and 60 TCR-sequenced participants, respectively. General findings and caveats noted by the study authors: Because no day 14 peak-response samples were available, the repertoires could be characterized only after the peak T cell response. In the small 56-69-year group, the increase in depth fell short of significance, most likely because of low power. After two AZD1222 doses, both the breadth and the depth of spike-specific TCRs were significantly higher than at day 0 and than in MenACWY recipients. Conclusions about previously exposed vaccinees were limited because only a handful of AZD1222 recipients were SARS-CoV-2 seropositive at baseline. The vaccine-associated CD4 TCRs covered the entire spike protein, and the dominant responses fell in regions 160-218 and 743-854. Participants were mostly white British and included more females than males, and it was suggested by the authors that clonal diversity may have been underestimated. Reportedly, close to half of the unique spike-specific TCRs recognized epitopes lying outside the regions that are mutated in the B.1.351 and B.1.1.7 variants.

The CDR3 sequence holds 15 residues, the cysteine and phenylalanine included. The kept DNA is CDR3 alone, 45 bases in frame from the first base. Looking up the germline V gene yields CDR1 KGHSH and CDR2 LQKENI. The trim is 4 bases for V and 10 bases for J, with a gap of 17 bases between the germline ends. The CDR3 regions of human TCRbeta chains were analyzed by immunosequencing. Regarding the original processing steps: Repertoire TCRs were checked for matches against a reference library of SARS-CoV-2-specific TCRs that had been generated using the MIRA antigen-specificity platform. Breadth was defined as the fraction of unique TCRs that were SARS-CoV-2-associated, and depth was defined as the fraction of total T cells that were SARS-CoV-2-associated. Using the MIRA data, each spike-specific TCR was mapped to the spike region that the TCR reacts to and placed in a CD4 or CD8 class. Log10-transformed breadth and depth values were compared by one-way ANOVA with Sidak's multiple comparisons tests. TCRdb holds this immuneACCESS table with in-frame rearrangements only. Some clones are missing; in checked studies, unresolved V genes explain under half, and the rest has no known cause. For V, J and clone size, that table is used; D and trimming come from the DNA. In this sample the table shows 160,000 or so clones, approximately 90% of which occur a single time. The ten most abundant clones make up approximately 4.3% of the sample.

As to this clone: There is no known antigen for this receptor. No clone much larger than this one lies a single base away; base qualities are absent.

According to the study, the label for this sample's time point signals: about 28 days (+/-7) after the second vaccine dose. AZD1222 recipients with second doses at about 4 weeks or about 12 weeks were pooled, because spike-specific TCR depth and breadth did not differ between schedules. Vaccinee samples were obtained from the UK trials COV001 and COV002, which included a single-blind randomized controlled phase 2/3 trial of AZD1222 (ChAdOx1 nCoV-19) in healthy adults. Trial participant PBMC samples were collected at day 0 and day 28 after the second dose for TCRbeta chain sequencing. The TCR sequence derives from an adult who received the AZD1222 COVID-19 vaccine. Source: peripheral blood, taken 28 days after the second AZD1222 dose. Recombination joined TRBV18 with TRBJ1-6, and the D gene may be TRBD1, 5 bases matching. In nucleotides, the sequence is TGTGCCAGCTCACGATTGGGACGGCAAGGGTCACCCCTCCACTTT. It is translated as CASSRLGRQGSPLHF.